These 14 T cell receptor beta chains were sequenced from one sample in a study of T cells after yellow fever vaccination. MiXCR, applied by TCRdb to the 5' RACE reads, yields one record per CDR3 protein. The sample holds 500,000 to 650,000 distinct CDR3 sequences, around 17% seen once. The sample was PBMCs, taken 5 days after the first yellow fever vaccination. These receptors were taken from a man aged 18 to 35 who received the YFV17D yellow fever vaccine.

V is TRBV12-3 or TRBV12-4 and J is TRBJ1-1, with 8 bases fitting TRBD1. CDR3 length: 15 residues. With 4 bases clipped from V and 0 bases from J, the junction kept 4 bases outside the gene matches. In DNA, the CDR3 is TGTGCCAGCAGTTGGCAGGGGGCAATGAACACTGAAGCTTTCTTT. It yields the protein CASSWQGAMNTEAFF.

By share, this clonotype ranks as medium-sized. The V call is TRBV5-6, the J call TRBJ2-3, with TRBD2 as a possible D gene (5 bases). Trimming pared 1 base from V and 5 bases from J, leaving 17 bases between. This CDR3 has 16 amino acids. Germline CDR1 is SGHDT and CDR2 is YYEEEE. CDR3 residues: CASSLTDGNRVDTQYF. CDR3 bases: TGTGCCAGCAGCTTGACGGACGGGAACCGAGTAGATACGCAGTATTTT.

This clonotype occurred many times. The chain recombines TRBV15 with TRBJ2-5; 9 bases agree with TRBD1. With V trimmed by 5 bases and J by 3 bases, 7 bases remained unmatched. The germline CDR1 and CDR2 sequences are LNHNV and YYDKDF (reference sequence). The CDR3 consists of 15 residues. In nucleotides, the CDR3 is TGTGCCACCAGCCGTGACAGGGGGTGGGAAGAGACCCAGTACTTC. This gives the protein CATSRDRGWEETQYF.

The table lists this clonotype with a few counts. V and J are TRBV7-3 and TRBJ2-3; 15 nucleotides align to TRBD2. The CDR3 is 19 residues long. Looked up from germline, CDR1 is SGHTA and CDR2 is FQGTGA. The trim removed 4 bases at V and 8 bases at J, leaving 16 bases unmatched. The DNA of the CDR3 is TGTGCCAGCAGCTCGGTGGGACTAGCGGGGGGCTCAGGCACGGGTACGCAGTATTTT. Translated, it gives CASSSVGLAGGSGTGTQYF.

V and J are TRBV6-1 and TRBJ2-7; TRBD1 matches at 7 bases. Germline V CDR1 and CDR2: MNHNS, SASEGT. V lost 5 bases to trimming and J lost 4 bases; unmatched junction nucleotides: 8. The CDR3 spans 14 residues. The CDR3 region has the DNA TGTGCCAGCAGTCCAGGGACAGCTAATTACGAGCAGTACTTC. As protein: CASSPGTANYEQYF.

The rearrangement links TRBV6-5 to TRBJ2-1; D is tentatively TRBD1 or TRBD2 (6 bases each). The germline V gene has CDR1 MNHEY and CDR2 SVGAGI. This CDR3 region has 13 residues. Trimming took 0 bases from V and 8 from J, leaving 8 bases between them. CDR3 bases: TGTGCCAGCAGTTACTCGGGGGGCTATGAGCAGTTCTTC. Translated, it gives CASSYSGGYEQFF.

The CDR3 DNA reads TGTGCCAGCAGCAGACGACAGAGCTACGAGCAGTACGTC. Translating it yields CASSRRQSYEQYV. This chain uses TRBV21-1 with TRBJ2-7; TRBD1, the D gene given by the table, was not confirmed from the DNA. TRBV21-1 is recorded as a pseudogene. The CDR3 runs to 13 residues.

This rearrangement joins TRBV18 to TRBJ2-5, with D tentatively TRBD2 (5 bases). The CDR3 consists of 17 residues. Trimming stripped 0 bases from V and 5 bases from J, with 19 bases between. Germline CDR1 is KGHSH and CDR2 is LQKENI. The CDR3 here is CASSPPVIAASTETQYF. The CDR3 bases are TGTGCCAGCTCACCACCGGTTATCGCGGCTAGCACGGAGACCCAGTACTTC.

V usage is TRBV7-9 and J usage is TRBJ2-7, with 7 bases fitting TRBD1. V gave up 2 bases and J gave up 4 bases; unmatched junction bases: 8. This CDR3 contains 15 residues. Germline loops: CDR1 SEHNR, CDR2 FQNEAQ (reference sequence). For the CDR3, the DNA is TGTGCCAGCAGCTTAAAACACGGGACAGATTACGAGCAGTACGTC. As protein: CASSLKHGTDYEQYV.

This clonotype was picked up one time. This sequence joins TRBV7-2 and TRBJ2-3; the match to TRBD2 covers 10 bases. V lost 0 bases to trimming and J lost 5 bases; unmatched junction nucleotides: 5. There are 16 residues in the CDR3. CDR1 is SGHTA, CDR2 FQGNSA, per germline. The CDR3 sequence is CASSLAASGGLDTQYF. Here the CDR3 DNA reads TGTGCCAGCAGCTTAGCGGCTAGCGGGGGCTTAGATACGCAGTATTTT.

The V call is TRBV20-1, the J call TRBJ2-3; possibly TRBD2 for D (5 bases). With 4 bases removed from V and 5 bases from J, the gap between germline ends came to 13 bases. Per the germline V gene, CDR1 is DFQATT and CDR2 is SNEGSKA (reference sequence). CDR3 size: 13 residues. CDR3 DNA: TGCAGTGCTAAATACGGGGTTGAAGATACGCAGTATTTT. Translating it yields CSAKYGVEDTQYF.

The chain has TRBV4-2 and TRBJ2-3; 12 bases are shared with TRBD2. With V trimmed by 5 bases and J by 2 bases, 8 bases remained unmatched. Germline-derived CDR1 and CDR2 are LGHNA and YNFKEQ. The CDR3 sequence is 17 residues long. The DNA for the CDR3 is TGTGCCAGCAGCTCAAAAGGACTAGCGGGAAACACAGATACGCAGTATTTT. Translated: CASSSKGLAGNTDTQYF.

The chain is built from TRBV4-1 and TRBJ2-3; D unclear. CDR1 is MGHRA, CDR2 YSYEKL, per germline. Trimming took off 3 bases at V and 9 bases at J, with 16 bases between the two ends. The CDR3 totals 14 residues. The CDR3 coding sequence is TGCGCCAGCAGCCAGTCTCCACTCGCGGAGACGCAGTATTTT. Translated: CASSQSPLAETQYF.

This chain uses TRBV12-3 or TRBV12-4 with TRBJ2-1, with TRBD2 identical over 11 bases. The CDR3 extends over 16 amino acids. V shed 5 bases and J 4 bases; nucleotides not matched to a gene: 7. For the CDR3, the DNA is TGTGCCAGCAGTCCCGGGACTAGCGGTGTATACAATGAGCAGTTCTTC. It specifies CASSPGTSGVYNEQFF.